This T cell receptor (beta chain) was sequenced for a study of beta chain features in type 1 diabetes. Isolated RNA was reverse transcribed in full, so expressed TCRB transcripts were sequenced. Reads from naive, central memory and regulatory T cell samples averaged roughly 3.6 million. Clones were read by immunoSEQ multiplex PCR, and TCRdb kept only the in-frame ones, dropping some. Of some 500,000 clones listed, over 9.5% are singletons. Approximately 100 mL of blood, on average, came from one heparinised draw per donor. This CDR3 comprises 17 residues. V lost 0 bases, J lost 9 bases, and 12 bases stayed unmatched. Germline V lookup: CDR1 SGDLS, CDR2 YYNGEE. General study findings and limits: Patients' naive, central memory and Treg TCRB repertoires seemed closer to one another than those of healthy donors. Lower insertion and higher deletion counts appeared at VDJ junctions in type 1 diabetes patients.

In this sample, this clone turned up a few times. Its target is not known. The chain uses TRBV9 and TRBJ2-1; TRBD1 matches 10 bases. The source is a young woman in good health. The specimen sequenced was naive CD4+ T cells from blood. This CDR3 is CASSVATGWTGGSEQFF. Here the CDR3 DNA reads TGTGCCAGCAGCGTAGCGACTGGCTGGACAGGGGGTAGTGAGCAGTTCTTC.